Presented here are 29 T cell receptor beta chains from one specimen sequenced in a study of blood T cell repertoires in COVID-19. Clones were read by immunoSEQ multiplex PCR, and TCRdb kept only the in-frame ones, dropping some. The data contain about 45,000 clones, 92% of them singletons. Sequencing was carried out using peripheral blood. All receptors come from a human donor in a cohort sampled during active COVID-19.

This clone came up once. Written as DNA, the CDR3 is TGTGCCAGCAGTGCCGAGAGGGTGGGTGGCTACACCTTC. The encoded protein is CASSAERVGGYTF. The V and J genes are TRBV6-6 and TRBJ1-2; D unresolved. Trimming removed 5 bases from V and 7 bases from J, with 14 bases in between. The germline gives CDR1 MNHNY, CDR2 SVGAGI (reference sequence). The CDR3 runs to 13 residues.

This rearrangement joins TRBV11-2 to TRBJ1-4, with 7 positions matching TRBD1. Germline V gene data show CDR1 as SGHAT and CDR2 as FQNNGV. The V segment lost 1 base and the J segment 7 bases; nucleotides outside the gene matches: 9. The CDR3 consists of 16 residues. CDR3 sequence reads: CASSLGRGRRSEKLFF. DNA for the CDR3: TGTGCCAGCAGCTTAGGGAGGGGGCGGAGGAGTGAAAAACTGTTTTTT.

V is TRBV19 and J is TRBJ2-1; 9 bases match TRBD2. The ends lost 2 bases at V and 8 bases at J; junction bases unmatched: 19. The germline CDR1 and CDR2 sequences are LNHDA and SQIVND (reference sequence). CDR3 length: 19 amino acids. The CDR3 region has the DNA TGTGCCAGTAGTATATTTAAGACTGTGACTAGCGGAGGAAAAGATGAGCAGTTCTTC. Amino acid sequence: CASSIFKTVTSGGKDEQFF.

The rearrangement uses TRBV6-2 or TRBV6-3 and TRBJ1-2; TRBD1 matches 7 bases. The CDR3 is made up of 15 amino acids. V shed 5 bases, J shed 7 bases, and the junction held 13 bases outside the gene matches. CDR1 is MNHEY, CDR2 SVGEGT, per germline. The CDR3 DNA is TGTGCCAGCAGTGCCCGACAGGGACCCGTGTCTGGCTACACCTTC. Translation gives CASSARQGPVSGYTF.

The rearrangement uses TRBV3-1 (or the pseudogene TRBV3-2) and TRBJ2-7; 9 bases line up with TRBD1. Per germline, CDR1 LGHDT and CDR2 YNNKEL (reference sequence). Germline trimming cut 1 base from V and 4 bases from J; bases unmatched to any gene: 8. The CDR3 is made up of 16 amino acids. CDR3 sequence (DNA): TGTGCCAGCAGCCAAGTACCGACAGGGGGTACGTACGAGCAGTACTTC. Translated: CASSQVPTGGTYEQYF.

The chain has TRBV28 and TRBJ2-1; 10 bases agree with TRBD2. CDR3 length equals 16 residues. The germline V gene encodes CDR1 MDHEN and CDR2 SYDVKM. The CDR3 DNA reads TGTGAGCGGACTAGCGGCCAGGGGGCTTGTTACAATGAGCAGTTCTTC. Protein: CERTSGQGACYNEQFF.

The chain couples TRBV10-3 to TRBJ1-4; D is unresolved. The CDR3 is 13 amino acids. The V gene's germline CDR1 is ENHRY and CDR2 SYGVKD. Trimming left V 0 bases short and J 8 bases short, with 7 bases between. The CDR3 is CAISESPEEKLFF. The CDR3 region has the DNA TGTGCCATCAGTGAGTCGCCAGAAGAAAAACTGTTTTTT.

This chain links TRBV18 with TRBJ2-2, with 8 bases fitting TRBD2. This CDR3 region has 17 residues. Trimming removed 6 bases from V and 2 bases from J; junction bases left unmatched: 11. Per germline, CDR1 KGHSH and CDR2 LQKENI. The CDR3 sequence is CASSSMGLAGNTGELFF. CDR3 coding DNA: TGTGCCAGCTCGTCCATGGGGCTAGCGGGTAACACCGGGGAGCTGTTTTTT.

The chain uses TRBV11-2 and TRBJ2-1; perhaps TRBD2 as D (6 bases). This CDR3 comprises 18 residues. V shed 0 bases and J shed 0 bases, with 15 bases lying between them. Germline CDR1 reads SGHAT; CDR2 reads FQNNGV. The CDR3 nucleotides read TGTGCCAGCAGCTTAGACTGGCTAGCGACTAGCTCCTACAATGAGCAGTTCTTC. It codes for CASSLDWLATSSYNEQFF.

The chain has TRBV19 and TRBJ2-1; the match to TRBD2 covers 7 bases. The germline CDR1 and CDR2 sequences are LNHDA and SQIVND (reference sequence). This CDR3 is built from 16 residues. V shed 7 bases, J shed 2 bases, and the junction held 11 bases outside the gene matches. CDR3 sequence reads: CASKGPRGRAYNEQFF. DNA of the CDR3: TGTGCCAGTAAAGGCCCGCGGGGGAGGGCCTACAATGAGCAGTTCTTC.

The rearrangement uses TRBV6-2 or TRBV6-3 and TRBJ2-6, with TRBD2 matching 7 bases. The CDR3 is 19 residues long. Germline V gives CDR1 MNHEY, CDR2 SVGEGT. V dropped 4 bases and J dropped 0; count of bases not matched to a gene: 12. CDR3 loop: CASSLGPLALSSGANVLTF. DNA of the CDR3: TGTGCCAGCAGTTTGGGGCCACTAGCGCTTAGCTCTGGGGCCAACGTCCTGACTTTC.

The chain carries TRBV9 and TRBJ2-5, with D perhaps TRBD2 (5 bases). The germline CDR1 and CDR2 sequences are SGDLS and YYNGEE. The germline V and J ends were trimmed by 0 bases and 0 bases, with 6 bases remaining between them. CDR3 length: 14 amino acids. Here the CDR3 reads CASSVGLNQETQYF. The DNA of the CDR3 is TGTGCCAGCAGCGTAGGACTAAACCAAGAGACCCAGTACTTC.

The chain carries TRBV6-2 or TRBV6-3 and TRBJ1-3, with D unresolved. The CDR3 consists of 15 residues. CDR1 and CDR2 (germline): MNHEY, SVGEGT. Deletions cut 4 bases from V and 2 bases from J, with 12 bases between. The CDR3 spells CASSFSRVPGNTIYF. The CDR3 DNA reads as TGTGCCAGCAGTTTCTCCCGGGTCCCTGGAAACACCATATATTTT.

This chain's CDR3 is CASRRQGLAGAAGELFF. CDR3 in DNA: TGTGCCAGCCGTCGTCAAGGGCTAGCGGGAGCAGCCGGGGAGCTGTTTTTT. This sequence joins TRBV19 and TRBJ2-2; 10 bases match TRBD2. There are 17 residues in the CDR3. Germline V gene data show CDR1 as LNHDA and CDR2 as SQIVND (reference sequence). Trimming took 9 bases from V and 6 from J; bases not matched to a gene: 16.

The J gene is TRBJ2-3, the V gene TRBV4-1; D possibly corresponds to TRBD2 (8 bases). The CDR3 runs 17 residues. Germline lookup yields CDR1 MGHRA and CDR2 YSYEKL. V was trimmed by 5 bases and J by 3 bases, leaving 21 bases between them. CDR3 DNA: TGCGCCAGCAGCGCTCGGGACAGCCCGGGGGGGACAGATACGCAGTATTTT. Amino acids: CASSARDSPGGTDTQYF.

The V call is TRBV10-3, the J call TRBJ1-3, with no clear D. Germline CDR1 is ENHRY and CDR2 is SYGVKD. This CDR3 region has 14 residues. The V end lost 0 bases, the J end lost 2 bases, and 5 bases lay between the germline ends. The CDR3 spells CAISESSAGNTIYF. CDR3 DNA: TGTGCCATCAGTGAGTCGAGCGCTGGAAACACCATATATTTT.

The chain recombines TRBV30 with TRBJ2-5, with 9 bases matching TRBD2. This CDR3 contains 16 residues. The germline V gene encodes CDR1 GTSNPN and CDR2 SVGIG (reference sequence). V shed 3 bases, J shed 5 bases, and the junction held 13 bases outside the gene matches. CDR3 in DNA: TGTGCCTGGAGCCCCCGGGGGCGGGGGGGCCGGGAGACCCAGTACTTC. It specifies CAWSPRGRGGRETQYF.

CDR3 protein: CASSRAEGYTF. The DNA for the CDR3 is TGTGCCAGCAGCCGCGCGGAGGGCTACACCTTC. The chain is built from TRBV7-2 and TRBJ1-2; D is undetermined. The germline CDR1 and CDR2 sequences are SGHTA and FQGNSA. Trimming removed 5 bases at V and 8 bases at J, with 9 bases between. CDR3 length: 11 residues. Full variable domain (rest looked up from reference TRBV7-2 and TRBJ1-2): GAGVSQSPSNKVTEKGKDVELRCDPISGHTALYWYRQSLGQGLEFLIYFQGNSAPDKSGLPSDRFSAERTGGSVSTLTIQRTQQEDSAVYLCASSRAEGYTFGSGTRLTVV.

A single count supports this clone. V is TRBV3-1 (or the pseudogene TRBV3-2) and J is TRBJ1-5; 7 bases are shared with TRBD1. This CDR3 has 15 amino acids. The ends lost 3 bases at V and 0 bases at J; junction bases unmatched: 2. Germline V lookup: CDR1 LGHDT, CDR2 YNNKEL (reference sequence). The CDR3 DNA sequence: TGTGCCAGCAGCCAGGGGACAGATAGCAATCAGCCCCAGCATTTT. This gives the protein CASSQGTDSNQPQHF.

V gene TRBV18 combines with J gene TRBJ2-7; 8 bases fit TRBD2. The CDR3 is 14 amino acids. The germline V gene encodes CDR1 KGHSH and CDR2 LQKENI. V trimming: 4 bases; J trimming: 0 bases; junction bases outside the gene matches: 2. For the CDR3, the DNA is TGTGCCAGCTCACGCGCGGGAGGCTCCTACGAGCAGTACTTC. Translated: CASSRAGGSYEQYF.

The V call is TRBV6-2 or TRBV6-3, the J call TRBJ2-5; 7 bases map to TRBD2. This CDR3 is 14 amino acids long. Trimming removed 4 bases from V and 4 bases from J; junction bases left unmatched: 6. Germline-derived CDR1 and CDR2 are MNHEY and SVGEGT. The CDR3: CASSWGTTAETQYF. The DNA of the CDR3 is TGTGCCAGCAGTTGGGGGACTACCGCAGAGACCCAGTACTTC.

CDR3 nucleotides: TGTGCCAGCAGTTCAAAAGCTCCTCTTCGGGGTGAGGTGCAGTACTTC. It yields the protein CASSSKAPLRGEVQYF. This chain uses TRBV27 with TRBJ2-7; D is perhaps TRBD2 (5 bases). From germline, CDR1 is MNHEY and CDR2 SMNVEV (reference sequence). The length of the CDR3 is 16 residues. The V end was cut by 4 bases, the J end by 9 bases, with 25 bases between.

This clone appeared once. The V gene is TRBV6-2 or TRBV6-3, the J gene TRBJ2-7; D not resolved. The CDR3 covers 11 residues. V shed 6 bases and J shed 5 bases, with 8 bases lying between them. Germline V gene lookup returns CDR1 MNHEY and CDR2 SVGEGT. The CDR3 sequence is CASSLTDEQYF. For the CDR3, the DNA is TGTGCCAGCAGCCTAACGGACGAGCAGTACTTC.

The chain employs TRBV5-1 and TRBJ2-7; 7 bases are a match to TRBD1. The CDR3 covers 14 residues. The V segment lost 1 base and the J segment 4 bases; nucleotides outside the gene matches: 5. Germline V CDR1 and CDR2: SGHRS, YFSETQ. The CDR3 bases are TGCGCCAGCAGCTTGCAGGGGGTTAGGTACGAGCAGTACTTC. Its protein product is CASSLQGVRYEQYF. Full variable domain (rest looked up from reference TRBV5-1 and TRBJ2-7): KAGVTQTPRYLIKTRGQQVTLSCSPISGHRSVSWYQQTPGQGLQFLFEYFSETQRNKGNFPGRFSGRQFSNSRSEMNVSTLELGDSALYLCASSLQGVRYEQYFGPGTRLTVT.

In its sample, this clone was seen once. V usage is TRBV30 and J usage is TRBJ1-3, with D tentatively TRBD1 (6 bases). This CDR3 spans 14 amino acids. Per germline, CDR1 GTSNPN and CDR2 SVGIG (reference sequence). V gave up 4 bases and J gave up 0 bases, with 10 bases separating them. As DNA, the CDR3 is TGTGCCTGGAAGGGGGGGCTCTCTGGAAACACCATATATTTT. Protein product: CAWKGGLSGNTIYF.

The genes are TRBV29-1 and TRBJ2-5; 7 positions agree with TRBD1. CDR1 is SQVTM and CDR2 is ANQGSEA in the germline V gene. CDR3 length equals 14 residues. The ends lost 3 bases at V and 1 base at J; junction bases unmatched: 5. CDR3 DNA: TGCAGCGTTGAGGGACAGCTAATCCAAGAGACCCAGTACTTC. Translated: CSVEGQLIQETQYF.

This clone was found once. Written as DNA, the CDR3 is TGTGCCAGCAGCCAAGCCCTCCCCCACGAGCAGTACTTC. It encodes CASSQALPHEQYF. The chain recombines TRBV3-1 (or the pseudogene TRBV3-2) with TRBJ2-7; no firm D call. The CDR3 length is 13 residues. Trimming stripped 1 base from V and 5 bases from J, with 9 bases between. CDR1 is LGHDT and CDR2 is YNNKEL in the germline V gene (reference sequence).

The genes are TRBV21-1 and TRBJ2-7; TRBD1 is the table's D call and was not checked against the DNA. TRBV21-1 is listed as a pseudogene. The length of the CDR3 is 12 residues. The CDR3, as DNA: TGTGCCAGCAGCATACAGGGCTACGAGCAGTACTTC. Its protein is CASSIQGYEQYF.

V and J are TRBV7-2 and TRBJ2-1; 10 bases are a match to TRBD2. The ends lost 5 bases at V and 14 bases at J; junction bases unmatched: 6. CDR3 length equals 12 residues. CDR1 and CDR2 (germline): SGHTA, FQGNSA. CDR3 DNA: TGTGCCAGCAGCCCGGGTAGCGGGAGGAAGTTCTTC. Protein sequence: CASSPGSGRKFF.